The clone carrying this T cell receptor (beta chain) was counted between two and nine times. Its target is unknown. The sample is drawn from a study of T cells after yellow fever vaccination. Study in general: Preparing low-cell-number fractions relied on SMART-Seq v4 Ultra Low Input.

Findings and limits, study-wide: Within FACS-sorted repertoires, abundant clonotypes contaminating from the bulk population could be present. Clones from primary vaccination mostly reappeared after the booster (around 96% CD4, over 85% CD8).

As TCR cDNA was made by 5'RACE template switching, a universal primer site and UMIs were added. TCRdb independently ran MiXCR on the 5' RACE reads; one entry per CDR3 protein. The sample has roughly 500,000 distinct CDR3 sequences, about 19% seen once; the top ten hold approximately 15%. The receptor's source is a young man who received the YFV17D yellow fever vaccine. The sample was PBMCs, taken 15 days after the yellow fever booster vaccination.

CDR3: CASSEAYREGGNQPQHF. The CDR3 DNA follows: TGTGCCAGCAGTGAAGCGTACAGGGAAGGGGGCAATCAGCCCCAGCATTTT. V usage is TRBV6-1 and J usage is TRBJ1-5; possibly TRBD1 for D (6 bases). This CDR3 region has 17 residues. V dropped 0 bases and J dropped 2 bases, with 14 bases sitting between them. Germline values: CDR1 MNHNS, CDR2 SASEGT.